The clone carrying this T cell receptor beta chain was recorded many times. Its antigen is as yet unknown. A read error may account for a junction end that differs from germline. This CDR3 contains 13 residues. CDR1 LGHNT and CDR2 FRNRAP come from the germline V gene. RNA transcripts served as the template for amplifying TCR beta CDR3 regions. First-round RT-PCR targeting the TCR CDR3 was performed with the HTBI primer set. TCRdb reprocessed the multiplex PCR reads via MiXCR and lists one record per CDR3 protein. The data show around 420,000 distinct CDR3 sequences, 15% to 19% seen once. Pregnant or lactating patients were excluded, as were those with uncontrolled infection or other autoimmune disease. The data were taken from a study of T cells in Graves' hyperthyroidism and ophthalmopathy. Overall study context: Peripheral blood draws took place at initial diagnosis, ahead of any treatment.

Notes on the study in general: Patients with ophthalmopathy were separated from those with stable hyperthyroidism by a 13 V-J model. Blood samples included most of the expanded thyroid clonotypes exceeding 0.001.

Sequencing was done on a sample of blood. The gene calls are TRBV12-5 and TRBJ1-2, with 9 bases that match TRBD1. The TCR sequence derives from a woman between 18 and 29 years old with Graves' hyperthyroidism. This CDR3 is CASGQGAVYGCTF. In DNA, the CDR3 is TGTGCTAGTGGACAGGGGGCGGTCTATGGCTGCACCTTC.